This TCR beta chain was sequenced for a study of vaccination and CD4 T cells after COVID-19 (dated by TCRdb to the early 2020s). Concerning the study at large: Convalescent patients had a positive SARS-CoV-2 result on nasal swab PCR, and of these patients, fewer than ten had mild disease and one had severe disease. In nine to eleven COVID-19 convalescent patients and several infection-naive healthy vaccine recipients, researchers compared the spike-specific CD4+ TCR repertoire from before mRNA vaccination with the repertoire from after. Post-COVID blood samples were collected from convalescent patients a median of around 100 days after diagnosis, with a range of about 30 to 180 days. Control cultures received a CEFX viral epitope pool as the positive control, an HIV-1 Nef peptide pool as the negative control, or no peptide. The convalescent cohort comprised six males and four females, including two Hispanic individuals, seven Caucasians, two Asians and one multiracial person. Two doses of either the Pfizer-BioNTech BNT162b2 vaccine (n=8) or the Moderna mRNA-1273 vaccine (n=2) were administered to participants. The cultures were stimulated with overlapping spike peptide pools from SARS-CoV-2 and from the common cold coronaviruses HCoV-NL63, HCoV-OC43 and HCoV-229E. The time from the second vaccine dose to post-vaccine blood sampling had a median of 72 days and ranged from roughly 13 to 241 days. A few convalescent patients were sampled both early after vaccination (day 14) and late after vaccination (days 161 to 241).

Overall results and qualifications from the work: Although the median number of SARS-CoV-2-reactive clonotypes went up from roughly 19 after infection to 38 after vaccination, the increase was not significant. In convalescent patients, a median approximately 89% of post-vaccine SARS-CoV-2-reactive clones were detected only after vaccination, suggesting vaccine-specific priming. Relatively few convalescent patients were included in the study, and early timepoints after natural infection were not analyzed. Of the vaccine-specific clones in convalescent patients, 304 of 307, or nearly all, reacted only to SARS-CoV-2 spike and did not cross-react with common cold coronaviruses.

From cysteine to phenylalanine, the CDR3 is 15 amino acids long. The CDR3 DNA has 45 bases and is translated from base 1. For CDR1 and CDR2, the germline V gene (reference sequence) lists DFQATT and SNEGSKA. Relative to germline, V is 5 bases shorter and J is 4 bases shorter, with 19 bases between their ends. According to the study, the label for this sample's time point signals: late sampling 161 to 241 days after vaccination in a few convalescent patients. The treatment or condition label, as the study defines it: approximately nine-day PBMC culture with coronavirus spike peptide pools or control peptides (ViraFEST assay). The ViraFEST assay was used in the study, in which antigen-specific T cells were expanded with peptide pools and expanded clonotypes were subsequently identified by TCR sequencing. The positive SARS-CoV-2 PCR tests of the convalescent patients were dated from March to December 2020, before the Alpha, Beta and Delta variants emerged in the United States. PBMCs were cultured at a few million per well in IMDM supplemented with approximately 5% human AB serum and 9.5 to 10 IU/ml IL-2, with about 10 ug/ml peptide pools added. Half of the culture medium was replaced with fresh IL-2-containing medium on days 3 and 7. Once the cells had been in culture for ten to eleven days, the EasySep CD4+ T cell isolation kit was used to isolate CD4+ T cells by negative selection. PBMCs were separated from whole blood using Ficoll-Paque Plus gradient centrifugation and then either used fresh or cryopreserved at -140C. Each culture condition was generally run in triplicate wells.

This clonotype has a handful of counts. What antigen it recognizes has not been identified. No base quality values were provided; no much bigger clone lies one nucleotide off. Library preparation was by PCR. TCR sequencing of DNA from cultured CD4+ T cells used the Oncomine TCR Beta short-read assay at the Johns Hopkins FTIC core. The QIAamp micro DNA kit was used to extract genomic DNA from the cultured CD4+ T cells. Oncomine TCR Beta libraries from cultured CD4+ T cells were pooled with unique dual indexes and sequenced on an Illumina iSeq 100. Processing in the source paper ran as follows. Non-productive sequences were removed, and CDR3s not starting with C, not ending with F or W, or shorter than 7 amino acids were discarded. Antigen-specific clonotypes were identified using the MANAFEST web application through comparison of peptide-stimulated wells with reference and other culture wells. Positive clones required FDR below 0.05, an odds ratio above 5, and productive frequency above 0.1% in at least two of three replicate wells. A clonotype counted as cross-reactive if it showed significant expansion both in the SARS-CoV-2 spike wells and in at least one common cold coronavirus spike condition. Using R version 3.6.1, CDR3 homology was evaluated through Levenshtein distances (stringdist) along with unrooted phylogenetic trees (ape). TCRdb took the public reads, trimmed them with fastp at Q25, ran MiXCR for clone calling and kept in-frame beta chains. Each CDR3 protein gets just one entry, which takes the most common genes and DNA from the rows behind it. It is TCRdb's table, rather than the study itself, that gives the V and J calls and clone size. This sample comprises approximately 21,000 distinct CDR3 sequences, about 40% of them detected only once. The ten largest clonotypes hold just under 5% of the sample.

The specimen was CD4+ T cells from blood, cultured in vitro, collected about 7 months after SARS-CoV-2 vaccination. The receptor's source is a human donor who had recovered from COVID-19. Recombination connected TRBV20-1 to TRBJ2-3; a tentative D match to TRBD2 spans 6 bases. The CDR3 has the sequence CSAPVPGDLADTQYF. The bases are TGCAGTGCTCCCGTGCCGGGAGACTTGGCAGATACGCAGTATTTT.